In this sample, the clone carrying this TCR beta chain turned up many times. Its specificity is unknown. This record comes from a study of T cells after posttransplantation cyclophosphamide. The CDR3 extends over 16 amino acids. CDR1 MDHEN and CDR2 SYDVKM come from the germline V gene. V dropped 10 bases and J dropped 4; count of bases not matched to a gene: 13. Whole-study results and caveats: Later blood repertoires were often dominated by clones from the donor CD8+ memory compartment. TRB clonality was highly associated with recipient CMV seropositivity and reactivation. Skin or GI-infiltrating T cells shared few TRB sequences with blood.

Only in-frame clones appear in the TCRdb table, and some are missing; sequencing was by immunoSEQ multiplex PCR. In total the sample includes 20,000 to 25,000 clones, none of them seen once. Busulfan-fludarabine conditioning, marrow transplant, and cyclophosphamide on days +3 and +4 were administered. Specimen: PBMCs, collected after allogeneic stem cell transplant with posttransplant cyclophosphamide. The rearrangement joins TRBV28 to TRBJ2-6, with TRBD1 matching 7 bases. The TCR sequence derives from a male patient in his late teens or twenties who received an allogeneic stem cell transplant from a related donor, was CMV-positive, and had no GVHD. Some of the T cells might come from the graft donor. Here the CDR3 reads CATYSRGMWGANVLTF. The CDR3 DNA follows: TGTGCCACCTACAGCAGGGGGATGTGGGGGGCCAACGTCCTGACTTTC. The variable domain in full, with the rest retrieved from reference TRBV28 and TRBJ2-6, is DVKVTQSSRYLVKRTGEKVFLECVQDMDHENMFWYRQDPGLGLRLIYFSYDVKMKEKGDIPEGYSVSREKKERFSLILESASTNQTSMYLCATYSRGMWGANVLTFGAGSRLTVL.